This entry describes one T cell receptor beta chain. Its antigen remains unknown. Trimming at V came to 8 bases and at J to 8 bases, leaving 11 bases not matched to a gene. In germline, CDR1 is SGHRS, CDR2 YFSETQ. This CDR3 is built from 13 residues. The record originates from a study of T cell responses to AZD1222 COVID-19 vaccine. Study-wide points: Just a handful of people given AZD1222 tested seropositive at baseline.

Profiling relied on immunoSEQ multiplex PCR, and the TCRdb table lists in-frame clones only, not all of them. The data show about 120,000 clones, approximately 90% seen once. This chain connects TRBV5-1 to TRBJ1-2, with 8 nucleotides matching TRBD1. Sequencing was performed on peripheral blood, taken 28 days after the second AZD1222 dose. The sequence derives from an adult who received the AZD1222 COVID-19 vaccine. CDR3 loop: CASRQGFVEGYTF. CDR3 bases: TGCGCCAGTCGACAGGGGTTCGTAGAGGGCTACACCTTC.